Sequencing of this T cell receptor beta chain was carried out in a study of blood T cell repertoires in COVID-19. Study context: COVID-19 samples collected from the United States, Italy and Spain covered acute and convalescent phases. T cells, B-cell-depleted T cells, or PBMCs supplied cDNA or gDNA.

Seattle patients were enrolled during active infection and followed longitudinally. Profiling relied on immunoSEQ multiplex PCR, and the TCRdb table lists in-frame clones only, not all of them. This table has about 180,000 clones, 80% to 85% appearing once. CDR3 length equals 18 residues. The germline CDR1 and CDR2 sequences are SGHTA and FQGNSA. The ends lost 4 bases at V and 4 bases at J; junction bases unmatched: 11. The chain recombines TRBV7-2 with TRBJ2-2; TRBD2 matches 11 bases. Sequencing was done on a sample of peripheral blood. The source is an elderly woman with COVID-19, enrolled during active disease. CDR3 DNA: TGTGCCAGCAGCTGGGGGGTACCGGGACTAGCGGCCACCGGGGAGCTGTTTTTT. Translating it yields CASSWGVPGLAATGELFF.